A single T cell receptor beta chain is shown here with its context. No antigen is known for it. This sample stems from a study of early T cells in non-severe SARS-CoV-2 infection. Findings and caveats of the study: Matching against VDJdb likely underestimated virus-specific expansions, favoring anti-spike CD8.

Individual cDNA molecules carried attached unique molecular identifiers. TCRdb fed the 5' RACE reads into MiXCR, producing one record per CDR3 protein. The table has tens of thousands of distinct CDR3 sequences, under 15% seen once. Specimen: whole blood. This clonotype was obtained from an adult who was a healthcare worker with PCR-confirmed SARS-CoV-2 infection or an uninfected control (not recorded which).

CDR3 sequence: CASATGSDGELFF. CDR3 DNA: TGTGCCAGCGCCACAGGGTCGGACGGGGAGCTGTTTTTT. J is TRBJ2-2 and V is TRBV6-6, with D perhaps TRBD1 (6 bases). This CDR3 contains 13 residues. The germline V gene has CDR1 MNHNY and CDR2 SVGAGI (reference sequence). V lost 8 bases, J lost 7 bases, and 14 bases lay in between.